These 8 T cell receptor beta chains came from one sample sequenced in a study of T cell changes during pregnancy in multiple sclerosis. Method: immunoSEQ multiplex PCR; TCRdb's copy keeps in-frame clones and lacks some. The table includes some 50,000 clones, 85% to 90% detected once. This sample comprised peripheral blood, obtained in the first trimester of pregnancy. These receptors were taken from a female donor in good health, enrolled as a control in a pregnancy study.

Here the CDR3 DNA reads TGCGCCAGCAGCCAGGAACCGACAGGGGGCTTGGTAGATACGCAGTATTTT. This gives the protein CASSQEPTGGLVDTQYF. V gene TRBV4-3 combines with J gene TRBJ2-3, with TRBD1 matching 10 bases. Germline CDR1 reads LGHNA; CDR2 reads YSLEER. This CDR3 has 17 residues. J gave up 5 bases and V 3 bases, and 11 bases lay outside the gene matches.

The chain carries TRBV5-8 and TRBJ2-1, with a tentative D call TRBD1 (5 bases). The V gene's germline CDR1 is SGHTS and CDR2 YDEGEE. V lost 4 bases and J 8 bases, leaving 19 bases between the germline ends. CDR3 length: 15 residues. CDR3 nucleotides: TGTGCCAGCAGCCCCCCGGACATAAGAATGGATGAGCAGTTCTTC. Translating gives CASSPPDIRMDEQFF.

V is TRBV7-9 and J is TRBJ2-4; 10 bases line up with TRBD1. J was trimmed by 1 base and V by 5 bases; bases with no gene match: 11. Germline CDR1 is SEHNR and CDR2 is FQNEAQ (reference sequence). The CDR3 totals 18 residues. CDR3 in DNA: TGTGCCAGCAGCCCCCCCGGGACAGGGGATGCGGCCAAAAACATTCAGTACTTC. Its translation is CASSPPGTGDAAKNIQYF.

The V and J genes are TRBV5-8 and TRBJ1-4, with D tentatively TRBD1 (5 bases). The CDR3 covers 17 residues. Germline V gene sequence: CDR1 SGHTS, CDR2 YDEGEE. The ends were cut back, 3 bases at V and 4 bases at J, with 19 bases in the middle. The CDR3 sequence is CASSSKTLGAINEKLFF. The CDR3 nucleotides are TGTGCCAGCAGCTCCAAAACCCTAGGGGCAATTAATGAAAAACTGTTTTTT.

This clone was detected only a few times. V gene TRBV9 combines with J gene TRBJ2-1; 13 bases align to TRBD2. CDR1 and CDR2 from the germline V gene are SGDLS and YYNGEE. The CDR3 loop spans 18 amino acids. Trimming took 4 bases from V and 8 from J; bases not matched to a gene: 15. The CDR3 reads CASSSGTSGNWVRDEQFF. The CDR3 DNA sequence: TGTGCCAGCAGCTCCGGGACTAGCGGGAATTGGGTGCGGGATGAGCAGTTCTTC. Full variable domain (outside the CDR3, taken from reference TRBV9 and TRBJ2-1): DSGVTQTPKHLITATGQRVTLRCSPRSGDLSVYWYQQSLDQGLQFLIQYYNGEERAKGNILERFSAQQFPDLHSELNLSSLELGDSALYFCASSSGTSGNWVRDEQFFGPGTRLTVL.

The chain is built from TRBV9 and TRBJ2-3; 10 nucleotides match TRBD1. With V trimmed by 0 bases and J by 14 bases, 3 bases remained unmatched. This CDR3 contains 12 residues. Germline values: CDR1 SGDLS, CDR2 YYNGEE. CDR3 DNA: TGTGCCAGCAGCGTAGACGGGGACAGGGGGTATTTT. This encodes CASSVDGDRGYF.

The chain employs TRBV4-3 and TRBJ2-3; D might be TRBD1 (6 bases). V was trimmed by 0 bases and J by 8 bases, leaving 9 bases between them. The CDR3 extends over 13 amino acids. Germline V gene lookup returns CDR1 LGHNA and CDR2 YSLEER. CDR3 region: CASSQDSGATQYF. As DNA, the CDR3 is TGCGCCAGCAGCCAAGACTCAGGGGCTACGCAGTATTTT.

The chain is built from TRBV14 and TRBJ2-3; a possible D gene is TRBD1 (5 bases). Looked up from germline, CDR1 is SGHDN and CDR2 is FVKESK. V lost 4 bases and J 2 bases, leaving 7 bases between the germline ends. The CDR3 totals 13 residues. The CDR3 DNA sequence: TGTGCCAGCAGCCGACAGTCCACAGATACGCAGTATTTT. Protein product: CASSRQSTDTQYF.